A selection of T cell receptor beta chains follows, all from one sample in a study of blood T cell repertoires in COVID-19. TCRdb's table, derived via immunoSEQ multiplex PCR, lists solely in-frame clones and lacks some. The sample contains over 55,000 clones, approximately 87% of which appear only once. The specimen sequenced was peripheral blood. The receptors here all came from a man aged 50-59 years with active COVID-19. The CDR3 runs from the conserved cysteine through the conserved F or W. The order of the fields is J gene, D gene, V gene, clone size, CDR3 protein, CDR3 DNA. D genes are given only for firm matches. The size entry is marked missing in some rows and otherwise reads once, few, many or a size class.

J: TRBJ2-5; D: TRBD1; V: TRBV4-3; size: .; CDR3: CASSRYRGSQTQYF; DNA: TGCGCCAGCAGCCGTTACAGGGGGTCCCAGACCCAGTACTTC
J: TRBJ2-7; D: .; V: TRBV7-2; size: few; CDR3: CASSLARRAEQYF; DNA: TGTGCCAGCAGCTTAGCGAGGCGGGCCGAGCAGTACTTC
J: TRBJ2-7; D: .; V: TRBV19; size: .; CDR3: CASSSTGVYEQYF; DNA: TGTGCCAGTAGTAGCACAGGAGTTTACGAGCAGTACTTC
J: TRBJ1-2; D: TRBD1; V: TRBV18; size: .; CDR3: CASSPWDRDYGYTF; DNA: TGTGCCAGCTCACCCTGGGACAGGGATTATGGCTACACCTTC
J: TRBJ2-7; D: .; V: TRBV21-1; size: .; CDR3: CASSARANQACYEQYF; DNA: TGTGCCAGCAGCGCGCGGGCCAATCAAGCCTGCTACGAGCAGTACTTC
J: TRBJ2-1; D: .; V: TRBV5-5; size: .; CDR3: CASTPGAARVSYNEQFF; DNA: TGTGCCAGCACCCCTGGAGCGGCGAGGGTCTCCTACAATGAGCAGTTCTTC
J: TRBJ2-3; D: .; V: TRBV7-9; size: .; CDR3: CASSLPGITDTQYF; DNA: TGTGCCAGCAGCTTGCCGGGAATCACAGATACGCAGTATTTT
J: TRBJ1-1; D: TRBD1; V: TRBV12-3/TRBV12-4; size: few; CDR3: CASNGQGSTEAFF; DNA: TGTGCCAGCAACGGACAGGGGAGCACTGAAGCTTTCTTT
J: TRBJ2-2; D: .; V: TRBV11-2; size: .; CDR3: CASSPYRPDTGELFF; DNA: TGTGCCAGCAGTCCTTATCGCCCGGACACCGGGGAGCTGTTTTTT
J: TRBJ2-7; D: TRBD2; V: TRBV12-3/TRBV12-4; size: .; CDR3: CASSFRLADEQYF; DNA: TGTGCCAGCAGCTTTAGACTAGCAGACGAGCAGTACTTC
J: TRBJ2-1; D: .; V: TRBV7-9; size: few; CDR3: CASSLTAEQFF; DNA: TGTGCCAGCAGTTTGACTGCCGAGCAGTTCTTC
J: TRBJ2-7; D: TRBD1; V: TRBV7-2; size: .; CDR3: CASNTGTGAYEQYF; DNA: TGTGCCAGCAATACCGGGACAGGGGCCTACGAGCAGTACTTC
J: TRBJ2-2; D: .; V: TRBV7-2; size: .; CDR3: CASSSHQGYTGELFF; DNA: TGTGCCAGCAGCTCCCATCAGGGATACACCGGGGAGCTGTTTTTT
J: TRBJ2-5; D: .; V: TRBV11-2; size: once; CDR3: CASSFGGRLYF; DNA: TGTGCCAGCAGCTTCGGCGGGCGGCTTTACTTC
J: TRBJ2-1; D: .; V: TRBV28; size: .; CDR3: CASATGNYNEQFF; DNA: TGTGCCAGCGCTACAGGGAACTACAATGAGCAGTTCTTC
J: TRBJ2-7; D: TRBD2; V: TRBV5-4; size: .; CDR3: CASSPGGLAGVFYEQYF; DNA: TGTGCCAGCAGCCCAGGGGGACTAGCGGGAGTATTCTACGAGCAGTACTTC
J: TRBJ2-1; D: TRBD2; V: TRBV19; size: .; CDR3: CASTFSGSSYNEQFF; DNA: TGTGCCAGTACCTTTAGCGGGAGCTCCTACAATGAGCAGTTCTTC
J: TRBJ2-7; D: TRBD2; V: TRBV2; size: .; CDR3: CASRALAGVYDEQYF; DNA: TGTGCCAGCAGAGCCCTAGCGGGAGTTTATGACGAGCAGTACTTC
J: TRBJ1-6; D: .; V: TRBV7-2; size: .; CDR3: CASSFRTAGSNSPLHF; DNA: TGTGCCAGCAGCTTCAGGACAGCGGGGTCAAATTCACCCCTCCACTTT
J: TRBJ2-7; D: .; V: TRBV19; size: .; CDR3: CASSIARGYEQYF; DNA: TGTGCCAGTAGTATCGCCAGGGGATACGAGCAGTACTTC
J: TRBJ1-5; D: TRBD1; V: TRBV18; size: .; CDR3: CASSPLDRGQFPPQHF; DNA: TGTGCCAGCTCACCCCTGGACAGGGGGCAATTTCCGCCCCAGCATTTT
J: TRBJ1-4; D: .; V: TRBV2; size: .; CDR3: CASARDRSTNEKLFF; DNA: TGTGCCAGCGCCCGTGACAGAAGCACTAATGAAAAACTGTTTTTT
J: TRBJ1-5; D: TRBD1; V: TRBV6-6; size: .; CDR3: CASGQGTIQPQHF; DNA: TGTGCCAGCGGACAGGGAACAATTCAGCCCCAGCATTTT
J: TRBJ2-7; D: TRBD2; V: TRBV13; size: .; CDR3: CASSSSPSGRVPYEQYF; DNA: TGTGCCAGCAGCTCCTCCCCAAGCGGGAGGGTCCCCTACGAGCAGTACTTC
J: TRBJ2-2; D: .; V: TRBV2; size: .; CDR3: CASKRTANTGELFF; DNA: TGTGCCAGCAAGAGGACAGCGAACACCGGGGAGCTGTTTTTT
J: TRBJ2-2; D: .; V: TRBV19; size: .; CDR3: CASSSRGSGELFF; DNA: TGTGCCAGTAGCAGCCGGGGGTCCGGGGAGCTGTTTTTT
J: TRBJ2-2; D: TRBD2; V: TRBV5-4; size: .; CDR3: CASSLAGSVTGELFF; DNA: TGTGCCAGCAGCTTAGCGGGATCGGTGACCGGGGAGCTGTTTTTT
J: TRBJ1-1; D: .; V: TRBV2; size: few; CDR3: CASSEQLNTEAFF; DNA: TGTGCCAGCAGTGAACAGTTGAACACTGAAGCTTTCTTT
J: TRBJ2-7; D: TRBD2; V: TRBV28; size: .; CDR3: CASSPLAGGALSYEQYF; DNA: TGTGCCAGCAGCCCCCTAGCGGGAGGAGCCCTGTCCTACGAGCAGTACTTC
J: TRBJ1-1; D: TRBD1; V: TRBV5-1; size: .; CDR3: CASSPGTANTEAFF; DNA: TGCGCCAGCAGCCCCGGGACAGCTAACACTGAAGCTTTCTTT
J: TRBJ2-7; D: .; V: TRBV18; size: .; CDR3: CASSPGLTGMYEQYF; DNA: TGTGCCAGCTCACCCGGACTAACCGGAATGTACGAGCAGTACTTC
J: TRBJ1-2; D: .; V: TRBV21-1; size: .; CDR3: CASSPTGGQGWYYGYTF; DNA: TGTGCCAGCAGTCCGACCGGGGGACAGGGGTGGTACTATGGCTACACCTTC
J: TRBJ1-2; D: .; V: TRBV19; size: .; CDR3: CASSMGSGYGYTF; DNA: TGTGCCAGTAGTATGGGGTCGGGGTATGGCTACACCTTC
J: TRBJ2-5; D: .; V: TRBV5-4; size: .; CDR3: CASSLGGLPEETQYF; DNA: TGTGCCAGCAGCTTGGGAGGTTTGCCTGAAGAGACCCAGTACTTC
J: TRBJ2-5; D: TRBD2; V: TRBV9; size: .; CDR3: CASSISGLAGKETQYF; DNA: TGTGCCAGCAGCATATCGGGACTAGCGGGAAAAGAGACCCAGTACTTC
J: TRBJ2-5; D: TRBD2; V: TRBV11-2; size: .; CDR3: CASSLGSGGETQYF; DNA: TGTGCCAGCAGCTTAGGTTCGGGAGGAGAGACCCAGTACTTC
J: TRBJ1-2; D: .; V: TRBV5-1; size: .; CDR3: CASSFEGGQAGYTF; DNA: TGCGCCAGCAGTTTCGAGGGGGGGCAGGCTGGCTACACCTTC
J: TRBJ2-4; D: .; V: TRBV2; size: few; CDR3: CASSERGPGKNIQYF; DNA: TGTGCCAGCAGTGAACGGGGTCCGGGCAAAAACATTCAGTACTTC
J: TRBJ1-6; D: TRBD1; V: TRBV7-9; size: few; CDR3: CASSSRSQGAGSPLHF; DNA: TGTGCCAGCAGCTCCCGTTCTCAGGGGGCCGGGTCACCCCTCCACTTT
J: TRBJ2-5; D: TRBD2; V: TRBV24-1; size: once; CDR3: CATSGTSGINQETQYF; DNA: TGTGCCACCAGTGGGACTAGCGGGATCAACCAAGAGACCCAGTACTTC
J: TRBJ2-1; D: TRBD2; V: TRBV2; size: .; CDR3: CASSVGLAGYNEQFF; DNA: TGTGCCAGCAGTGTAGGTCTAGCGGGCTACAATGAGCAGTTCTTC
J: TRBJ1-2; D: TRBD1; V: TRBV5-4; size: .; CDR3: CASSPRQGANYGYTF; DNA: TGTGCCAGCAGCCCGAGACAGGGAGCTAACTATGGCTACACCTTC
J: TRBJ2-7; D: TRBD2; V: TRBV7-2; size: .; CDR3: CASSPSSGTAYEQYF; DNA: TGTGCCAGCAGCCCCTCTAGCGGGACAGCCTACGAGCAGTACTTC
J: TRBJ1-6; D: .; V: TRBV5-6; size: .; CDR3: CASSLNEVSPLHF; DNA: TGTGCCAGCAGCTTGAATGAGGTTTCACCCCTCCACTTT